A single T cell receptor (beta chain) is shown here with its context. These data are taken from a study of blood T cell repertoires in COVID-19. Study in general: Samples of COVID-19 (acute and convalescent) were obtained from the United States, Italy and Spain.

Using immunoSEQ multiplex PCR, the repertoire was profiled, and TCRdb retains in-frame clones only, with some absent. The sample carries under 250,000 clones, 80% to 85% recorded once. CDR3 length equals 16 residues. Germline CDR1 reads GTSNPN; CDR2 reads SVGIG (reference sequence). Trimming removed 5 bases at V and 5 bases at J, with 24 bases between. Sequencing was carried out using peripheral blood. This receptor was taken from a woman under 40 who had recovered from COVID-19. This chain links TRBV30 with TRBJ2-5; TRBD2 is a possible D gene (6 bases). This CDR3 reads CAWSGLRRVGRETQYF. In nucleotides, the CDR3 is TGTGCCTGGTCAGGACTCAGGAGGGTTGGCCGGGAGACCCAGTACTTC.